Listed below are T cell receptor beta chains from one sample, sequenced in a study of blood T cell repertoires in COVID-19. Clones were sequenced by immunoSEQ multiplex PCR, and TCRdb holds only the in-frame ones, with some missing. The sample lists 75,000 to 95,000 clones; 80% were seen once. Material: peripheral blood. The origin of the receptors is a woman in her forties with active or convalescent COVID-19. Both conserved end residues are part of each CDR3. Each record gives: V gene, J gene, D gene, clone size, CDR3 protein, CDR3 DNA. A D gene is named only where the DNA matches it firmly. Size tells how often a clone was seen (once, few, many) or the class of an expanded clone, and some rows leave it out.

>TRBV7-2|TRBJ2-5|-|-
CASSLALTQETQYF
TGTGCCAGCAGCTTAGCGCTCACCCAGGAGACCCAGTACTTC
>TRBV7-2|TRBJ1-2|-|-
CASSSPRGQNYGYTF
TGTGCCAGCAGCTCCCCCCGTGGGCAGAACTATGGCTACACCTTC
>TRBV9|TRBJ2-5|-|-
CASSVGVSGTQYF
TGTGCCAGCAGCGTCGGGGTTTCGGGGACCCAGTACTTC
>TRBV15|TRBJ2-1|-|-
CATSNNNEQFF
TGTGCCACCAGCAATAACAATGAGCAGTTCTTC
>TRBV6-2/TRBV6-3|TRBJ2-2|-|-
CASSYEGEGIGELFF
TGTGCCAGCAGTTACGAGGGGGAGGGAATCGGGGAGCTGTTTTTT
>TRBV6-5|TRBJ2-7|-|-
CASSWTTASYEQYF
TGTGCCAGCAGTTGGACTACCGCCTCCTACGAGCAGTACTTC
>TRBV20-1|TRBJ2-1|TRBD2|-
CSAGSGRQFF
TGCAGTGCTGGTAGCGGGAGACAGTTCTTC
>TRBV24-1|TRBJ2-3|TRBD2|-
CATSDLGTSGYTDTQYF
TGTGCCACCAGTGACCTTGGGACTAGCGGTTACACAGATACGCAGTATTTT
>TRBV30|TRBJ1-1|-|-
CAWEKSTAKGAFF
TGTGCCTGGGAGAAATCGACAGCCAAGGGAGCTTTCTTT
>TRBV6-6|TRBJ2-7|TRBD1|-
CASRNGQGAYEQYF
TGTGCCAGCAGAAACGGACAGGGGGCCTACGAGCAGTACTTC
>TRBV19|TRBJ2-1|-|once
CASSIDLSRQFF
TGTGCCAGTAGTATAGATCTATCTAGGCAGTTCTTC
>TRBV2|TRBJ2-5|TRBD2|many
CASSGLGGSAGETQYF
TGTGCCAGCAGTGGACTCGGGGGGAGCGCCGGTGAGACCCAGTACTTC
>TRBV18|TRBJ2-3|TRBD2|-
CASSPRAGFSTDTQYF
TGTGCCAGCTCACCACGAGCGGGGTTTAGCACAGATACGCAGTATTTT
>TRBV3-1/TRBV3-2|TRBJ1-2|-|-
CASSQDKAGYGYTF
TGTGCCAGCAGCCAAGACAAGGCGGGCTATGGCTACACCTTC
>TRBV18|TRBJ1-1|-|-
CASSPPSGGAEAFF
TGTGCCAGCTCACCGCCTTCCGGGGGGGCTGAAGCTTTCTTT
>TRBV5-5|TRBJ2-7|-|-
CASSFNEPGQSYEQYF
TGTGCCAGCAGCTTTAACGAGCCCGGACAGAGCTACGAGCAGTACTTC
>TRBV27|TRBJ2-7|TRBD2|-
CASSLTLAGITSYEQYF
TGTGCCAGCAGTTTAACCCTAGCGGGAATCACCTCCTACGAGCAGTACTTC
>TRBV28|TRBJ1-3|-|-
CASNAGQGNTIYF
TGTGCCAGCAACGCAGGACAGGGAAACACCATATATTTT